A single sample gave rise to the 15 T cell receptor beta chains below, sequenced in a study of T-cell memory formation after mild COVID-19. In TCRdb, the 5' RACE reads were re-called with MiXCR into one record per CDR3 protein. The sample consists of around 300,000 distinct CDR3 sequences, roughly 15% of them appearing once. Sequencing was performed on PBMCs or a T cell subset sorted from them (not recorded which). These receptors were obtained from a man aged 18 to 29 who had mild COVID-19 (a few samples of this study predate the infection). Cell type and time point are not known.

The chain couples TRBV12-5 to TRBJ1-1, with D uncertain. This CDR3 has 11 amino acids. The V and J ends lost 5 bases and 8 bases respectively, with 9 bases between them. The germline V gene encodes CDR1 LGHNT and CDR2 FRNRAP. CDR3 sequence reads: CASGEVGEAFF. The CDR3 DNA follows: TGTGCTAGTGGTGAGGTTGGGGAAGCTTTCTTT.

This clonotype was counted only a few times. V gene TRBV2 combines with J gene TRBJ2-3, with a possible D match to TRBD1 (5 bases). The CDR3 runs 13 residues. Deletions cut 10 bases from V and 6 bases from J, with 17 bases between. Germline CDR1 SNHLY, CDR2 FYNNEI. CDR3 in amino acids: CATNNQGADTQYF. The CDR3 DNA follows: TGTGCCACTAACAACCAGGGCGCGGATACGCAGTATTTT. The complete variable domain, with remaining parts taken from reference TRBV2 and TRBJ2-3, reads EPEVTQTPSHQVTQMGQEVILRCVPISNHLYFYWYRQILGQKVEFLVSFYNNEISEKSEIFDDQFSVERPDGSNFTLKIRSTKLEDSAMYFCATNNQGADTQYFGPGTRLTVL.

The chain uses TRBV12-3 or TRBV12-4 and TRBJ1-1; D not certain. The V and J ends lost 1 base and 4 bases respectively, with 7 bases between them. This CDR3 is built from 13 residues. The CDR3 loop is CASSLGVVTEAFF. The CDR3 DNA reads as TGTGCCAGCAGTTTAGGAGTCGTCACTGAAGCTTTCTTT.

There are a few counts of this clonotype. The V gene is TRBV18, the J gene TRBJ1-5; 8 positions agree with TRBD1. The V gene end was trimmed by 3 bases and the J gene end by 3 bases; junction bases not matched to a gene: 13. The CDR3 has 18 amino acids. Germline V lookup: CDR1 KGHSH, CDR2 LQKENI. The CDR3 sequence: CASSPPVRTGKINQPQHF. The DNA of the CDR3 is TGTGCCAGCTCACCGCCTGTAAGGACAGGGAAGATCAATCAGCCCCAGCATTTT.

The gene calls are TRBV7-2 and TRBJ2-1; D is unresolved. Germline CDR1 is SGHTA and CDR2 is FQGNSA. The germline V and J ends were trimmed by 2 bases and 7 bases, with 18 bases remaining between them. This CDR3 contains 16 residues. CDR3 in amino acids: CASSLYRAWARNEQFF. DNA for the CDR3: TGTGCCAGCAGCTTATACCGCGCGTGGGCTCGGAATGAGCAGTTCTTC.

There are a few counts of this clonotype. This chain links TRBV7-2 with TRBJ1-1; 9 nucleotides agree with TRBD1. Germline V gene data show CDR1 as SGHTA and CDR2 as FQGNSA. After removal of 0 bases from V and 11 bases from J, the junction contained 7 bases not matched to a gene. This CDR3 has 14 amino acids. The chain's CDR3 is CASSLAGQGGKAFF. The CDR3 DNA reads as TGTGCCAGCAGCTTAGCGGGACAGGGTGGAAAGGCTTTCTTT.

The V call is TRBV7-9, the J call TRBJ2-6; D not certain. The V gene lost 8 bases and the J gene lost 1 base, with 18 bases spanning the gap. CDR3 length equals 17 residues. In germline, CDR1 is SEHNR, CDR2 FQNEAQ (reference sequence). The CDR3 nucleotides read TGTGCCAGCCACCGGAGACAAAGATTTTCTGGGGCCAACGTCCTGACTTTC. It specifies CASHRRQRFSGANVLTF.

The chain has TRBV6-2 or TRBV6-3 and TRBJ1-5; 8 positions match TRBD1. The CDR3 spans 14 residues. Trimming at V came to 2 bases and at J to 6 bases, leaving 3 bases not matched to a gene. CDR1 and CDR2 from the germline V gene are MNHEY and SVGEGT. CDR3 residues: CASSYDRGRQPQHF. CDR3 nucleotides: TGTGCCAGCAGTTACGACAGGGGACGTCAGCCCCAGCATTTT.

This clonotype was seen repeatedly, ten times or more. The CDR3 DNA follows: TGTGCCAGCAGCTTGCAACAGAACACTGAAGCTTTCTTT. This sequence encodes CASSLQQNTEAFF. V and J are TRBV11-2 and TRBJ1-1; D not resolved. The CDR3 length is 13 residues. Germline values: CDR1 SGHAT, CDR2 FQNNGV. Trimming cost V 3 bases and J 1 base, with 6 bases left between them.

This chain uses TRBV19 with TRBJ1-5, with no clear D. V lost 4 bases to trimming and J lost 6 bases, with 7 bases between them. The CDR3 sequence is 12 residues long. Germline V gene data show CDR1 as LNHDA and CDR2 as SQIVND (reference sequence). CDR3 in amino acids: CASSRRTQPQHF. The CDR3, as DNA: TGTGCCAGTAGTAGAAGGACTCAGCCCCAGCATTTT.

The V call is TRBV4-3, the J call TRBJ1-5, with 8 bases aligning to TRBD1. V dropped 2 bases and J dropped 2; count of bases not matched to a gene: 2. CDR3 length: 15 amino acids. CDR1 and CDR2 (germline): LGHNA, YSLEER. This CDR3 is CASSQMTGGNQPQHF. The DNA for the CDR3 is TGCGCCAGCAGCCAAATGACAGGGGGCAATCAGCCCCAGCATTTT.

V gene TRBV6-6 combines with J gene TRBJ1-1; no reliable D call. The length of the CDR3 is 14 residues. Trimming left V 4 bases short and J 1 base short, with 10 bases between. Germline V gene data show CDR1 as MNHNY and CDR2 as SVGAGI (reference sequence). The CDR3 loop reads CASSWPVGNTEAFF. DNA of the CDR3: TGTGCCAGCAGTTGGCCCGTAGGGAACACTGAAGCTTTCTTT.

This clonotype was counted only a few times. The chain is built from TRBV6-6 and TRBJ2-2; 7 bases agree with TRBD2. There are 16 residues in the CDR3. Germline assignment: CDR1 MNHNY and CDR2 SVGAGI (reference sequence). V shed 5 bases and J 0 bases; nucleotides not matched to a gene: 6. CDR3 sequence (DNA): TGTGCCAGCAGTCCCGTGCGGGGGACGAACACCGGGGAGCTGTTTTTT. Protein: CASSPVRGTNTGELFF.

The V call is TRBV12-5, the J call TRBJ2-7; 9 bases match TRBD2. Trimming removed 0 bases from V and 5 bases from J; junction bases left unmatched: 11. CDR1 is LGHNT and CDR2 is FRNRAP in the germline V gene. The length of the CDR3 is 17 residues. CDR3 nucleotides: TGTGCTAGTGGTTTGGTACTGGGCGGGGGGGCCTCAAACGAGCAGTACTTC. The encoded protein is CASGLVLGGGASNEQYF.

This chain links TRBV4-3 with TRBJ2-3; 9 bases are shared with TRBD2. Looked up from germline, CDR1 is LGHNA and CDR2 is YSLEER. The junction had 11 bases not matched to a gene; V was cut back by 0 bases and J by 7 bases. The CDR3 sequence is 17 residues long. CDR3 coding DNA: TGCGCCAGCAGCCAAGATCCACGGGCGGGGGGGGTCCATACGCAGTATTTT. This sequence encodes CASSQDPRAGGVHTQYF.